This passage covers 30 T cell receptor beta chains from one sample sequenced in a study of PD-1 blockade in mismatch repair-deficient tumors. The protocol was immunoSEQ multiplex PCR, while the TCRdb copy is restricted to in-frame clones and leaves out a portion. The sample holds around 100,000 clones, 82% seen once. This material consisted of peripheral blood, taken 36 weeks after starting pembrolizumab. The receptors stem from an adult with mismatch repair-deficient cancer.

The CDR3 sequence: CASSPEPSANTGELFF. The CDR3 DNA follows: TGCGCCAGCAGTCCAGAACCATCCGCGAACACCGGGGAGCTGTTTTTT. The chain employs TRBV10-1 and TRBJ2-2, with no clear D. The V and J ends lost 5 bases and 0 bases respectively, with 13 bases between them. The CDR3 spans 16 residues. Germline V CDR1 and CDR2: WNHNN, SYGVQD (reference sequence).

This rearrangement joins TRBV7-9 to TRBJ2-5; possibly TRBD1 or TRBD2 for D (7 bases each). Germline CDR1 SEHNR, CDR2 FQNEAQ (reference sequence). Trimming left V 5 bases short and J 4 bases short, with 17 bases between. This CDR3 is built from 15 residues. DNA of the CDR3: TGTGCCAGCAGCCCGGAGGGAGGGGGCATAGAGACCCAGTACTTC. It specifies CASSPEGGGIETQYF.

The gene calls are TRBV6-4 and TRBJ2-7; TRBD2 agrees at 8 bases. V lost 6 bases and J lost 1; bases outside the gene matches: 5. In germline, CDR1 is MRHNA, CDR2 SNTAGT. This CDR3 comprises 14 residues. CDR3 sequence (DNA): TGTGCCAGCAGGGTGACTAGCGATTCCTACGAGCAGTACTTC. Its protein is CASRVTSDSYEQYF.

This clone occurred once. DNA for the CDR3: TGCGCCAGCAGCCAAGAGGGTACGGACTCCTACGAGCAGTACTTC. This gives the protein CASSQEGTDSYEQYF. The chain couples TRBV4-1 to TRBJ2-7; D is ambiguous. V lost 0 bases and J lost 0, with 9 bases in between. The germline gives CDR1 MGHRA, CDR2 YSYEKL. The CDR3 spans 15 residues.

The rearrangement joins TRBV5-6 to TRBJ2-1; the D is unclear. Germline loops: CDR1 SGHDT, CDR2 YYEEEE. V lost 4 bases and J 5 bases, leaving 7 bases between the germline ends. The CDR3 runs 12 residues. The CDR3 loop is CASSPMNNEQFF. CDR3 in DNA: TGTGCCAGCAGCCCGATGAACAATGAGCAGTTCTTC. Looking up the rest from reference TRBV5-6 and TRBJ2-1 gives the full variable domain: DAGVTQSPTHLIKTRGQQVTLRCSPKSGHDTVSWYQQALGQGPQFIFQYYEEEERQRGNFPDRFSGHQFPNYSSELNVNALLLGDSALYLCASSPMNNEQFFGPGTRLTVL.

The chain is built from TRBV25-1 and TRBJ1-4; 7 nucleotides line up with TRBD1. Losses at the gene ends were 3 bases for V and 8 bases for J; bases not matched to a gene: 3. Germline V lookup: CDR1 MGHDK, CDR2 SYGVNS. This CDR3 is built from 13 residues. In DNA, the CDR3 is TGTGCCAGCAGTGATGGGACAGTAGAAAAACTGTTTTTT. Protein product: CASSDGTVEKLFF.

The chain is built from TRBV4-1 and TRBJ2-1, with 12 bases fitting TRBD2. This CDR3 region has 16 residues. V gave up 3 bases and J gave up 5 bases; unmatched junction bases: 5. CDR1 is MGHRA, CDR2 YSYEKL, per germline. CDR3 in amino acids: CASSQGLAGGDNEQFF. DNA of the CDR3: TGCGCCAGCAGCCAGGGGCTAGCGGGAGGGGACAATGAGCAGTTCTTC.

CDR3 sequence: CASSQERTVNIQYF. The CDR3 region has the DNA TGCGCCAGCAGCCAAGAGAGGACAGTAAACATTCAGTACTTC. The chain carries TRBV4-1 and TRBJ2-4, with a tentative D call TRBD1 (6 bases). The germline V gene has CDR1 MGHRA and CDR2 YSYEKL. This CDR3 has 14 amino acids. Trimming removed 0 bases at V and 6 bases at J, with 9 bases between.

The chain recombines TRBV27 with TRBJ2-1; TRBD2 matches at 16 bases. The CDR3 is made up of 14 amino acids. V dropped 7 bases and J dropped 14; count of bases not matched to a gene: 8. CDR1 MNHEY and CDR2 SMNVEV come from the germline V gene (reference sequence). This CDR3 reads CASTPGTSGRAKFF. CDR3 nucleotides: TGTGCCAGCACACCCGGGACTAGCGGGAGGGCAAAGTTCTTC.

This CDR3 reads CASSYSAGRNQETQYF. CDR3 nucleotides: TGTGCCAGCAGTTACTCGGCAGGCCGAAACCAAGAGACCCAGTACTTC. V is TRBV6-5 and J is TRBJ2-5; D gene uncertain. The CDR3 sequence is 16 residues long. CDR1 and CDR2 from the germline V gene are MNHEY and SVGAGI. Trimming cost V 0 bases and J 0 bases, with 11 bases left between them.

V gene TRBV5-1 combines with J gene TRBJ1-2, with D perhaps TRBD1 (6 bases). The V end was cut by 3 bases, the J end by 4 bases, with 10 bases between. The CDR3 is 13 residues long. Germline CDR1 is SGHRS and CDR2 is YFSETQ. For the CDR3, the DNA is TGCGCCAGCAGCTACGACAGGAGCTATGGCTACACCTTC. Amino acids: CASSYDRSYGYTF.

J is TRBJ2-1 and V is TRBV7-2; D may be TRBD1 (5 bases). This CDR3 has 13 residues. Trimming removed 1 base at V and 10 bases at J, with 11 bases between. Germline values: CDR1 SGHTA, CDR2 FQGNSA. CDR3: CASSLGGFGEQFF. As DNA, the CDR3 is TGTGCCAGCAGCTTAGGGGGCTTTGGAGAGCAGTTCTTC.

This rearrangement joins TRBV19 to TRBJ2-1; 11 nucleotides line up with TRBD2. V shed 4 bases and J 7 bases; nucleotides not matched to a gene: 6. The CDR3 consists of 15 residues. From germline, CDR1 is LNHDA and CDR2 SQIVND (reference sequence). The CDR3 DNA reads TGTGCCAGTAGTACCTTAGCGGGAGGGCCTAATGAGCAGTTCTTC. Its translation: CASSTLAGGPNEQFF.

V usage is TRBV19 and J usage is TRBJ1-2; tentatively, D is TRBD1 (6 bases). CDR3 length equals 13 residues. Germline values: CDR1 LNHDA, CDR2 SQIVND (reference sequence). V lost 3 bases to trimming and J lost 3 bases, with 8 bases between them. Here the CDR3 DNA reads TGTGCCAGTAGTATCGGGGGCGACTATGGCTACACCTTC. This translates into CASSIGGDYGYTF.

This chain uses TRBV18 with TRBJ2-7, with 11 bases lining up with TRBD2. V lost 6 bases, J lost 2 bases, and 6 bases stayed unmatched. CDR3 length: 15 amino acids. CDR1 and CDR2 from the germline V gene are KGHSH and LQKENI. The CDR3 here is CASSPTSGSAYEQYF. DNA for the CDR3: TGTGCCAGCTCCCCCACTAGCGGGAGTGCCTACGAGCAGTACTTC.

The CDR3 protein is CASSFGTSDNYEQYF. CDR3 in DNA: TGTGCCAGCAGCTTTGGAACTAGCGATAACTACGAGCAGTACTTC. The chain uses TRBV13 and TRBJ2-7; 7 bases are a match to TRBD2. The ends lost 3 bases at V and 3 bases at J; junction bases unmatched: 8. The CDR3 loop spans 15 amino acids. Germline V lookup: CDR1 PRHDT, CDR2 FYEKMQ (reference sequence).

As regards this clone: One end of the junction does not line up with germline, which may come from a read error. V usage is TRBV29-1 and J usage is TRBJ2-3; D unresolved. CDR3 length: 13 amino acids. Germline CDR1 reads SQVTM; CDR2 reads ANQGSEA. This chain's CDR3 is CSVEDSSWIGSEF. CDR3 DNA sequence: TGCAGCGTTGAAGATTCGAGTTGGATCGGGTCGGAGTTT.

This rearrangement joins TRBV27 to TRBJ2-1, with D possibly matching TRBD2 (7 bases). The CDR3 sequence is 15 residues long. Trimming stripped 5 bases from V and 7 bases from J, with 18 bases between. The germline V gene has CDR1 MNHEY and CDR2 SMNVEV (reference sequence). The CDR3 nucleotides are TGTGCCAGCAGTGAAGGGGGGGAGCCAAGGAATGAGCAGTTCTTC. Encoded protein: CASSEGGEPRNEQFF.

This clone was recorded a few times. As DNA, the CDR3 is TGTGCCTGGAGTTCCAGGGACTCCTACGAGCAGTACTTC. Its protein is CAWSSRDSYEQYF. The chain employs TRBV30 and TRBJ2-7; D is perhaps TRBD1 (5 bases). This CDR3 is 13 amino acids long. Per germline, CDR1 GTSNPN and CDR2 SVGIG (reference sequence). Between the trimmed V and J ends, which lost 2 bases and 0 bases, there was a span of 8 bases. The full variable domain, in which reference TRBV30 and TRBJ2-7 provide the parts outside the CDR3, is SQTIHQWPATLVQPVGSPLSLECTVEGTSNPNLYWYRQAAGRGLQLLFYSVGIGQISSEVPQNLSASRPQDRQFILSSKKLLLSDSGFYLCAWSSRDSYEQYFGPGTRLTVT.

The chain uses TRBV10-3 and TRBJ1-1; unclear D gene. This CDR3 has 14 amino acids. The germline CDR1 and CDR2 sequences are ENHRY and SYGVKD. V lost 3 bases and J lost 1, with 9 bases in between. DNA for the CDR3: TGTGCCATCAGTGAAGGCCAGGCGAACACTGAAGCTTTCTTT. Residues: CAISEGQANTEAFF.

This chain uses TRBV7-8 with TRBJ1-1; 8 bases are shared with TRBD1. CDR3 length equals 15 residues. J was trimmed by 2 bases and V by 2 bases; bases with no gene match: 4. Germline assignment: CDR1 SGHVS and CDR2 FQNEAQ. The CDR3 spells CASSLQDRVNTEAFF. In DNA, the CDR3 is TGTGCCAGCAGCTTACAGGACAGGGTCAACACTGAAGCTTTCTTT.

The CDR3 coding sequence is TGTGCCAGCAGCTACACGGGCCAGCCCCAGCATTTT. It codes for CASSYTGQPQHF. The chain links TRBV7-2 to TRBJ1-5; D not certain. Germline-derived CDR1 and CDR2 are SGHTA and FQGNSA. The CDR3 is 12 residues long. V dropped 4 bases and J dropped 7 bases, with 8 bases sitting between them. The full variable domain, in which reference TRBV7-2 and TRBJ1-5 provide the parts outside the CDR3, is GAGVSQSPSNKVTEKGKDVELRCDPISGHTALYWYRQSLGQGLEFLIYFQGNSAPDKSGLPSDRFSAERTGGSVSTLTIQRTQQEDSAVYLCASSYTGQPQHFGDGTRLSIL.

This clone came up a few times. This chain uses TRBV7-9 with TRBJ1-2, with a weak D call TRBD1 (5 bases). Germline V CDR1 and CDR2: SEHNR, FQNEAQ (reference sequence). This CDR3 has 16 residues. V lost 4 bases, J lost 4 bases, and 19 bases lay in between. The chain's CDR3 is CASSSRDGLHPYGYTF. The CDR3, as DNA: TGTGCCAGCAGCTCCCGGGACGGACTACATCCCTATGGCTACACCTTC.

This chain connects TRBV18 to TRBJ2-1, with TRBD1 matching over 8 bases. Germline V lookup: CDR1 KGHSH, CDR2 LQKENI. The CDR3 consists of 14 residues. Trimming at V came to 3 bases and at J to 7 bases, leaving 5 bases not matched to a gene. The CDR3 coding sequence is TGTGCCAGCTCACCGAGGACAGGGTTTAATGAGCAGTTCTTC. As protein: CASSPRTGFNEQFF.

The V gene is TRBV9, the J gene TRBJ2-7, with TRBD2 identical over 9 bases. The V and J ends lost 4 bases and 3 bases, in that order; junction bases with no gene match: 14. The CDR3 has 17 residues. Per germline, CDR1 SGDLS and CDR2 YYNGEE. CDR3 region: CASSTRLSGRTLYEQYF. The CDR3 nucleotides read TGTGCCAGCAGCACCAGATTAAGCGGGAGGACCCTCTACGAGCAGTACTTC.

The gene calls are TRBV6-5 and TRBJ2-2; 7 bases align to TRBD2. Trimming at V came to 6 bases and at J to 5 bases, leaving 9 bases not matched to a gene. Germline V gene lookup returns CDR1 MNHEY and CDR2 SVGAGI. This CDR3 region has 15 residues. The CDR3 DNA is TGTGCCAGCAGCCCCAGGACTAGTGGGACCGGGGAGCTGTTTTTT. This codes for CASSPRTSGTGELFF.

The chain combines TRBV5-1 with TRBJ1-4; 8 nucleotides line up with TRBD1. V lost 3 bases and J lost 8; bases outside the gene matches: 6. The CDR3 consists of 14 residues. Germline-derived CDR1 and CDR2 are SGHRS and YFSETQ. CDR3: CASSSDRVGEKLFF. The CDR3 DNA follows: TGCGCCAGCAGCTCGGACAGGGTAGGGGAAAAACTGTTTTTT.

J is TRBJ2-7 and V is TRBV6-5, with D tentatively TRBD2 (5 bases). This CDR3 region has 14 residues. Germline V gene data show CDR1 as MNHEY and CDR2 as SVGAGI. V dropped 6 bases and J dropped 4 bases, with 16 bases sitting between them. In DNA form, the CDR3 reads TGTGCCAGCAGCCGACACCGTGGGGAGTACGAGCAGTACTTC. Translating gives CASSRHRGEYEQYF.

J is TRBJ1-5 and V is TRBV29-1; D possibly corresponds to TRBD1 (5 bases). This CDR3 region has 15 residues. Germline V CDR1 and CDR2: SQVTM, ANQGSEA. Trimming left V 4 bases short and J 2 bases short, with 15 bases between. Written as DNA, the CDR3 is TGCAGCGTTGCGCTGCCGGGACTAGGCAATCAGCCCCAGCATTTT. This sequence encodes CSVALPGLGNQPQHF.

This rearrangement joins TRBV6-1 to TRBJ1-1; D is unresolved. Germline lookup yields CDR1 MNHNS and CDR2 SASEGT. Trimming took 6 bases from V and 1 from J, leaving 9 bases between them. The CDR3 length is 13 residues. In nucleotides, the CDR3 is TGTGCCAGCAGAGCCGGTGGGAACACTGAAGCTTTCTTT. Translating it yields CASRAGGNTEAFF.